This is a list of T cell receptor beta chains from one sample in a study of blood T cell repertoires in COVID-19. TCRdb keeps only in-frame clones here, not all; method: immunoSEQ multiplex PCR. The sample carries about 100,000 clones, about 80% recorded once. Sequences were obtained from peripheral blood. The receptors come from a man aged 65-85 years with active or convalescent COVID-19. The CDR3 runs from the conserved cysteine through the conserved F or W. Each record gives: D gene, V gene, clone size, J gene, CDR3 protein, CDR3 DNA. A D gene is named only where the DNA matches it firmly. Not every row has a clone size; where given, it reads once, few, many or a size class.

D: .; V: TRBV9; size: .; J: TRBJ2-7; CDR3: CASSVGGGDEQYF; DNA: TGTGCCAGCAGCGTAGGGGGAGGCGACGAGCAGTACTTC
D: .; V: TRBV3-1/TRBV3-2; size: .; J: TRBJ2-1; CDR3: CASSRGRGSYNEQFF; DNA: TGTGCCAGCAGCCGTGGTCGGGGGTCCTACAATGAGCAGTTCTTC
D: .; V: TRBV15; size: .; J: TRBJ2-3; CDR3: CATSYGGAASTDTQYF; DNA: TGTGCCACCAGCTATGGGGGGGCCGCTAGCACAGATACGCAGTATTTT
D: .; V: TRBV29-1; size: .; J: TRBJ2-1; CDR3: CSVEGRSAIPYNEQFF; DNA: TGCAGCGTTGAAGGTAGATCTGCCATCCCCTACAATGAGCAGTTCTTC
D: .; V: TRBV10-3; size: .; J: TRBJ1-2; CDR3: CAISARNYGYTF; DNA: TGTGCCATCAGTGCCAGGAACTATGGCTACACCTTC
D: TRBD1; V: TRBV19; size: .; J: TRBJ1-6; CDR3: CASSIGTVFQNSPLHF; DNA: TGTGCCAGTAGTATCGGGACAGTGTTTCAAAATTCACCCCTCCACTTT
D: TRBD1; V: TRBV5-4; size: .; J: TRBJ2-1; CDR3: CASSLEGTDLIYNEQFF; DNA: TGTGCCAGCAGCCTCGAGGGGACAGACCTGATATACAATGAGCAGTTCTTC
D: TRBD1; V: TRBV6-2/TRBV6-3; size: .; J: TRBJ1-2; CDR3: CASSKDRVYGYTF; DNA: TGTGCCAGCAGTAAGGACAGGGTCTATGGCTACACCTTC
D: TRBD1; V: TRBV3-1/TRBV3-2; size: .; J: TRBJ2-4; CDR3: CASSQDVGQGIAKNIQYF; DNA: TGTGCCAGCAGCCAAGATGTGGGACAGGGGATAGCCAAAAACATTCAGTACTTC
D: .; V: TRBV18; size: .; J: TRBJ2-5; CDR3: CASSPQGSETQYF; DNA: TGTGCCAGCTCACCACAGGGGTCGGAGACCCAGTACTTC
D: TRBD2; V: TRBV9; size: .; J: TRBJ2-1; CDR3: CASSRTSGGRNEQFF; DNA: TGTGCCAGCAGCAGGACTAGCGGGGGGCGTAATGAGCAGTTCTTC
D: .; V: TRBV3-1/TRBV3-2; size: many; J: TRBJ1-2; CDR3: CASIGPGDHRAPFGYTF; DNA: TGTGCCAGCATCGGCCCAGGGGATCACAGGGCGCCCTTTGGCTACACCTTC
D: TRBD2; V: TRBV9; size: .; J: TRBJ2-3; CDR3: CASGGVSTDTQYF; DNA: TGTGCCAGCGGGGGGGTTAGCACAGATACGCAGTATTTT
D: .; V: TRBV21-1; size: .; J: TRBJ2-1; CDR3: CASSKVTSGKGNEQFF; DNA: TGTGCCAGCAGCAAAGTGACTAGCGGGAAAGGCAATGAGCAGTTCTTC
D: .; V: TRBV6-1; size: .; J: TRBJ1-1; CDR3: CASSEAAGAGNTEAFF; DNA: TGTGCCAGCAGTGAAGCGGCGGGGGCTGGGAACACTGAAGCTTTCTTT
D: .; V: TRBV5-1; size: .; J: TRBJ2-4; CDR3: CASSLDLAKNIQYF; DNA: TGCGCCAGCAGCTTGGACTTAGCCAAAAACATTCAGTACTTC
D: TRBD1; V: TRBV15; size: .; J: TRBJ1-3; CDR3: CATSRDRPDRRALGGNTIYF; DNA: TGTGCCACCAGCAGGGATCGGCCGGACAGGAGAGCTCTAGGAGGAAACACCATATATTTT
D: .; V: TRBV2; size: .; J: TRBJ2-7; CDR3: CASRGTTGRLIYEQYF; DNA: TGTGCCAGCAGAGGTACAACGGGAAGGCTGATCTACGAGCAGTACTTC
D: TRBD1; V: TRBV19; size: .; J: TRBJ2-1; CDR3: CASSIPGTGTHNEQFF; DNA: TGTGCCAGTAGTATCCCCGGGACAGGGACACACAATGAGCAGTTCTTC
D: .; V: TRBV7-8; size: once; J: TRBJ1-4; CDR3: CASSLRAGRGNEKLFF; DNA: TGTGCCAGCAGCTTAAGAGCGGGACGGGGGAATGAAAAACTGTTTTTT
D: TRBD2; V: TRBV5-1; size: .; J: TRBJ2-7; CDR3: CASSRQAGVSYEQYF; DNA: TGCGCCAGCAGCCGTCAAGCGGGAGTCTCGTACGAGCAGTACTTC
D: TRBD1; V: TRBV5-1; size: .; J: TRBJ2-7; CDR3: CASSSGTGTYEQYF; DNA: TGCGCCAGCAGCTCCGGGACAGGTACCTACGAGCAGTACTTC
D: .; V: TRBV15; size: .; J: TRBJ1-4; CDR3: CATSRGSGSRGEKLFF; DNA: TGTGCCACCAGCAGGGGTAGCGGCTCACGGGGTGAAAAACTGTTTTTT
D: .; V: TRBV3-1/TRBV3-2; size: .; J: TRBJ1-4; CDR3: CASSLSGVGEKLFF; DNA: TGTGCCAGCAGCCTCTCGGGGGTAGGGGAAAAACTGTTTTTT
D: .; V: TRBV28; size: .; J: TRBJ1-3; CDR3: CASSWSGPSGNTIYF; DNA: TGTGCCAGCAGTTGGTCAGGGCCCTCTGGAAACACCATATATTTT
D: .; V: TRBV7-2; size: .; J: TRBJ2-3; CDR3: CASSLTTRSTDTQYF; DNA: TGTGCCAGCAGCTTAACTACCCGAAGCACAGATACGCAGTATTTT
D: TRBD1; V: TRBV7-9; size: many; J: TRBJ1-4; CDR3: CASSFGQGVPLFF; DNA: TGTGCCAGCAGCTTTGGACAGGGGGTGCCTCTGTTTTTT
D: TRBD1; V: TRBV12-5; size: .; J: TRBJ2-1; CDR3: CASGLARGPYNEQFF; DNA: TGTGCTAGTGGTTTGGCCAGGGGGCCCTACAATGAGCAGTTCTTC
D: .; V: TRBV7-2; size: .; J: TRBJ1-1; CDR3: CASSLEVQAIKAFF; DNA: TGTGCCAGCAGCTTAGAGGTACAGGCAATTAAAGCTTTCTTT
D: .; V: TRBV9; size: .; J: TRBJ2-7; CDR3: CASSVGAESYEQYF; DNA: TGTGCCAGCAGCGTAGGAGCGGAGAGCTACGAGCAGTACTTC
D: .; V: TRBV11-2; size: .; J: TRBJ2-7; CDR3: CASSWDSGLARPLDF; DNA: TGTGCCAGCAGCTGGGACTCGGGGCTAGCGAGACCCTTGGACTTC
D: TRBD2; V: TRBV7-2; size: .; J: TRBJ2-3; CDR3: CASSLALAGGLTDTQYF; DNA: TGTGCCAGCAGCTTAGCTCTAGCGGGCGGACTCACAGATACGCAGTATTTT